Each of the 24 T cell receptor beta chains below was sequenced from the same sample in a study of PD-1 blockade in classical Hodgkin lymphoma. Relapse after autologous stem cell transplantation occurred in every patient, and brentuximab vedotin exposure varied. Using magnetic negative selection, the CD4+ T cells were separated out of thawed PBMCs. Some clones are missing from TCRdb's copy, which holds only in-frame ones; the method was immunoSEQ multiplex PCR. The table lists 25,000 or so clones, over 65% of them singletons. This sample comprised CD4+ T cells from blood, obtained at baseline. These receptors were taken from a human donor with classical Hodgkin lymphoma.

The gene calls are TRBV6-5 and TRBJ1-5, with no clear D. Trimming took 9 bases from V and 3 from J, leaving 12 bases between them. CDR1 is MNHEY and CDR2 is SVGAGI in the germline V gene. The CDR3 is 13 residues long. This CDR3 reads CASQGRPNQPQHF. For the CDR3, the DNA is TGTGCCAGTCAAGGACGGCCCAATCAGCCCCAGCATTTT.

CDR3 region: CASREHESSYNEQFF. The CDR3, as DNA: TGTGCCAGCAGGGAACATGAGAGCTCCTACAATGAGCAGTTCTTC. The chain links TRBV2 to TRBJ2-1, with D unresolved. The CDR3 contains 15 residues. Trimming cost V 6 bases and J 0 bases, with 12 bases left between them. Germline CDR1 is SNHLY and CDR2 is FYNNEI. Full variable domain (remainder filled in from reference TRBV2 and TRBJ2-1): EPEVTQTPSHQVTQMGQEVILRCVPISNHLYFYWYRQILGQKVEFLVSFYNNEISEKSEIFDDQFSVERPDGSNFTLKIRSTKLEDSAMYFCASREHESSYNEQFFGPGTRLTVL.

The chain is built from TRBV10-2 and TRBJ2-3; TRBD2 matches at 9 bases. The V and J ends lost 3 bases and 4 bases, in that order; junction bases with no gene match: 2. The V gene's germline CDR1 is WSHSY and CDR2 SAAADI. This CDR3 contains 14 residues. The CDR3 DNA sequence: TGCGCCAGCAGTGAAGGACTAGCGCCAGATACGCAGTATTTT. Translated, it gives CASSEGLAPDTQYF.

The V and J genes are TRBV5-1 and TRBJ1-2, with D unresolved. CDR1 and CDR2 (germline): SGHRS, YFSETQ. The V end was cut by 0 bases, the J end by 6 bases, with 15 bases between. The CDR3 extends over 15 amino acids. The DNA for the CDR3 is TGCGCCAGCAGCTTGGACGACCCCCAGTTGGATGGCTACACCTTC. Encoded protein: CASSLDDPQLDGYTF.

The CDR3 DNA sequence: TGTGCCAGCAGCTTAGGAGGGAGTTGGATTGGAGAGACCCAGTACTTC. It encodes CASSLGGSWIGETQYF. V is TRBV7-9 and J is TRBJ2-5, with a weak D call TRBD2 (5 bases). CDR1 and CDR2 (germline): SEHNR, FQNEAQ (reference sequence). CDR3 length: 16 amino acids. The V end was cut by 1 base, the J end by 4 bases, with 16 bases between.

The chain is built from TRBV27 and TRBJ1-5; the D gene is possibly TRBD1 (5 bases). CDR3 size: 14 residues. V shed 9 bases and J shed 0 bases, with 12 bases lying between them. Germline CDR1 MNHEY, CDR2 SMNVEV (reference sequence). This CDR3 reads CASSGPSSNQPQHF. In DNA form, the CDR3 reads TGTGCCAGTTCGGGACCGAGTAGCAATCAGCCCCAGCATTTT.

CDR3 amino acids: CASSLRILAVNTDTQYF. The CDR3 nucleotides are TGTGCCAGCAGCCTTCGAATACTAGCGGTGAACACAGATACGCAGTATTTT. The gene calls are TRBV14 and TRBJ2-3; 8 bases align to TRBD2. The junction had 11 bases not matched to a gene; V was cut back by 4 bases and J by 2 bases. CDR1 and CDR2 from the germline V gene are SGHDN and FVKESK. The length of the CDR3 is 17 residues.

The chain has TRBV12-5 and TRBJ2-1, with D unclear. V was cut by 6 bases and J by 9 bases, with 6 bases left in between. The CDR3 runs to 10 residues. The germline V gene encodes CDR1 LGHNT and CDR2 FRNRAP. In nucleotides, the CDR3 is TGTGCTAGTGGGAGTTCTGAGCAGTTCTTC. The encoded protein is CASGSSEQFF. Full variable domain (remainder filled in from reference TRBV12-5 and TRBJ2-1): DARVTQTPRHKVTEMGQEVTMRCQPILGHNTVFWYRQTMMQGLELLAYFRNRAPLDDSGMPKDRFSAEMPDATLATLKIQPSEPRDSAVYFCASGSSEQFFGPGTRLTVL.

In nucleotides, the CDR3 is TGTGCCAGCAGTGGGGCGAACACTGAAGCTTTCTTT. It encodes CASSGANTEAFF. The rearrangement links TRBV6-5 to TRBJ1-1; a weak D match, TRBD1 (5 bases). This CDR3 contains 12 residues. Deletions cut 5 bases from V and 1 base from J, with 5 bases between. The germline CDR1 and CDR2 sequences are MNHEY and SVGAGI.

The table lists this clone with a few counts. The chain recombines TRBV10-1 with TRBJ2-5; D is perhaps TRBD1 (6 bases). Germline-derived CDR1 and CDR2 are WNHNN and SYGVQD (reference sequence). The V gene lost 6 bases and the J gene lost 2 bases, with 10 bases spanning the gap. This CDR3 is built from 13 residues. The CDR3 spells CASSRQAQETQYF. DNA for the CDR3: TGCGCCAGCAGCCGACAGGCGCAAGAGACCCAGTACTTC.

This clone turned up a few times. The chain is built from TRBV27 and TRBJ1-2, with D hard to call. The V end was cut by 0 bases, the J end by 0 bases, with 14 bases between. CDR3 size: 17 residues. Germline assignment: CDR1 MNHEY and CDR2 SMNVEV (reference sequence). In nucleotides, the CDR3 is TGTGCCAGCAGTTTATCGTTAGGGCAGCTAGCTAACTATGGCTACACCTTC. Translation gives CASSLSLGQLANYGYTF.

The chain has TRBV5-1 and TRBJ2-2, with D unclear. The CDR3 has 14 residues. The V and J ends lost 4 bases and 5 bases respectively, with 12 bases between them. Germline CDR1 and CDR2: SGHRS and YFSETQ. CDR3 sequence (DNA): TGCGCCAGCAGCCTCGTGGTGGGAACCGGGGAGCTGTTTTTT. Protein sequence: CASSLVVGTGELFF.

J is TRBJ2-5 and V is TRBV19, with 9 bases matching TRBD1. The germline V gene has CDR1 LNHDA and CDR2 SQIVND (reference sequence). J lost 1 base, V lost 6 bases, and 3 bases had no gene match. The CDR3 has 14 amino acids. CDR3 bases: TGTGCCAGTAGCCGGACAGGGGTCCAAGAGACCCAGTACTTC. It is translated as CASSRTGVQETQYF.

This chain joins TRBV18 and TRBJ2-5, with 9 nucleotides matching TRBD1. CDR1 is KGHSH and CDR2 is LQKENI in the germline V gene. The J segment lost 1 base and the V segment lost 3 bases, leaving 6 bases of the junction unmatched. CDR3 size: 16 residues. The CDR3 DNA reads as TGTGCCAGCTCACCTTCCGGGACAGGGCTCCAAGAGACCCAGTACTTC. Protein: CASSPSGTGLQETQYF.

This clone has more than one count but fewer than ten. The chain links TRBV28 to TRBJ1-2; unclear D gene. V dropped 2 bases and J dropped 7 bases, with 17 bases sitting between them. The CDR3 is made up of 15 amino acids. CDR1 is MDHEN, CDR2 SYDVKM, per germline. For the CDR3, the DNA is TGTGCCAGCAGTTTACTCGGATCCGGGTCTGGTGGCTACACCTTC. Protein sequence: CASSLLGSGSGGYTF.

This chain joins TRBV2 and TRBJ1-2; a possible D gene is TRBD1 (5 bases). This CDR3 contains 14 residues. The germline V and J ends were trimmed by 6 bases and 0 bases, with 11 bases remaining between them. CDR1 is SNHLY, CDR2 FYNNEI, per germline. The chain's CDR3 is CASRGTATNYGYTF. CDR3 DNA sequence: TGTGCCAGCAGAGGGACGGCCACTAACTATGGCTACACCTTC.

In nucleotides, the CDR3 is TGTGCCACCAGCAACGGGCCAGGGGGGACGGGTGGCTACACCTTC. Its protein product is CATSNGPGGTGGYTF. The chain uses TRBV15 and TRBJ1-2; 7 bases match TRBD1. The V segment lost 4 bases and the J segment 7 bases; nucleotides outside the gene matches: 12. Germline CDR1 LNHNV, CDR2 YYDKDF (reference sequence). The CDR3 is 15 amino acids.

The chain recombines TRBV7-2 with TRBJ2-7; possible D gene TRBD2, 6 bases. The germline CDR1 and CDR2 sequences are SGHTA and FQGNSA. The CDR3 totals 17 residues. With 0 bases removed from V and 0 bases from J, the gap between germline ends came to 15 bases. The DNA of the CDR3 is TGTGCCAGCAGCTTAGCGCTGGGGGGACCTAGCTCCTACGAGCAGTACTTC. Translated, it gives CASSLALGGPSSYEQYF.

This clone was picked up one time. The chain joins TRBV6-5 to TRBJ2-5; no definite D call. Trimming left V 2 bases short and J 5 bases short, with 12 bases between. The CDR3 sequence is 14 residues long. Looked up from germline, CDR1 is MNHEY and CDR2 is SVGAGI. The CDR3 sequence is CASSYPGPPETQYF. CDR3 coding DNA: TGTGCCAGCAGTTACCCCGGCCCCCCCGAGACCCAGTACTTC.

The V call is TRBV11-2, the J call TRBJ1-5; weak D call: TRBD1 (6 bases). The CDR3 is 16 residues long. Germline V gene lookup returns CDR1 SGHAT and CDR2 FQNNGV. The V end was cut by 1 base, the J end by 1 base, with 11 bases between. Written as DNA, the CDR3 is TGTGCCAGCAGCTTAGCAGGGGCCCTGAGCAATCAGCCCCAGCATTTT. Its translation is CASSLAGALSNQPQHF.

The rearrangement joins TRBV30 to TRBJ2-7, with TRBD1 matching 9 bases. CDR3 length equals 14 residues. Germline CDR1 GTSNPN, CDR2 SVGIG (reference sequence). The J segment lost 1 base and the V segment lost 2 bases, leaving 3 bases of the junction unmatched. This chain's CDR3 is CAWSWDRASYEQYF. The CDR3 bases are TGTGCCTGGAGTTGGGACAGGGCGTCCTACGAGCAGTACTTC.

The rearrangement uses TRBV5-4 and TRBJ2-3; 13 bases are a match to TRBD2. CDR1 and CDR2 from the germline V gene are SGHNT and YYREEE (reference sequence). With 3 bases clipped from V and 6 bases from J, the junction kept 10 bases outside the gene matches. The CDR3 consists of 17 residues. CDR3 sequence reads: CASSSRLAGGLTDTQYF. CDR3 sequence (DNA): TGTGCCAGCAGCTCAAGACTAGCGGGGGGCCTCACGGATACGCAGTATTTT.

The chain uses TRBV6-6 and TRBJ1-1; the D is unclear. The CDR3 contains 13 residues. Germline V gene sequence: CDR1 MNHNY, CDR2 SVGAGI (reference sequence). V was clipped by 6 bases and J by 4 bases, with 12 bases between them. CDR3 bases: TGTGCCAGCAGCTCAACTACGGGCACTGAAGCTTTCTTT. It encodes CASSSTTGTEAFF.

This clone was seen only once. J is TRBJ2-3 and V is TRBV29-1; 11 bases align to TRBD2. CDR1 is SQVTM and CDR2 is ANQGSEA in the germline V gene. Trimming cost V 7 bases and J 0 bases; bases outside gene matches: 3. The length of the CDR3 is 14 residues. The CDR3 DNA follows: TGCAGCGCCTTAGCGGGGGGGAGCACAGATACGCAGTATTTT. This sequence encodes CSALAGGSTDTQYF.